The source of this TCR beta chain is a study of cytomegalovirus exposure and HLA in healthy donors. Study information: Most genotyped donors, roughly 83% of around 370, had Caucasian-associated genetic ancestry.

Note on this clone: Its antigen is currently unknown.

Study conclusions and caveats: A later analysis linked about 17,000 TCR beta sequences to HLA alleles at 0.05 false discovery rate. While the bulk of TCR sequences proved rare, some public TCRs turned up in many donors. Earlier analysis yielded a pattern in which most TCR beta V segments were productive about 87% or about 30% of the time.

Looked up from germline, CDR1 is SGHKS and CDR2 is YYEKEE (reference sequence). The CDR3 has 15 amino acids. Trimming at V came to 4 bases and at J to 1 base, leaving 6 bases not matched to a gene. PCR used 60 Vbeta primers and 13 Jbeta primers. Using immunoSEQ multiplex PCR, the repertoire was profiled, and TCRdb retains in-frame clones only, with some absent. The sample has over 100,000 clones, approximately 80% seen once. Sequencing used PBMCs. The rearrangement joins TRBV5-5 to TRBJ1-1, with TRBD1 matching 8 bases. The sequence was collected from a man aged 35-49 years in good health and CMV-seropositive. CDR3 nucleotides: TGTGCCAGCAGCGCAACCGGACAGGGGAACACTGAAGCTTTCTTT. Its protein is CASSATGQGNTEAFF. Supplemented by reference TRBV5-5 and TRBJ1-1, the full variable domain reads DAGVTQSPTHLIKTRGQQVTLRCSPISGHKSVSWYQQVLGQGPQFIFQYYEKEERGRGNFPDRFSARQFPNYSSELNVNALLLGDSALYLCASSATGQGNTEAFFGQGTRLTVV.